One sample yielded the 31 T cell receptor beta chains listed below, sequenced in a study of glioma-infiltrating T cells after dendritic cell vaccination. This table comes from immunoSEQ multiplex PCR, and its TCRdb copy is limited to in-frame clones, with some not included. The table has around 96,000 clones, roughly 83% seen once. This specimen was blood, taken before dendritic cell vaccination. The receptors were sampled from a human donor with glioblastoma.

The chain couples TRBV7-9 to TRBJ1-5; perhaps TRBD1 as D (5 bases). Germline CDR1 and CDR2: SEHNR and FQNEAQ (reference sequence). V dropped 1 base and J dropped 5 bases, with 12 bases sitting between them. This CDR3 region has 15 residues. The CDR3 reads CASSLGREGDQPQHF. The CDR3 DNA reads as TGTGCCAGCAGCTTAGGCAGGGAAGGAGATCAGCCCCAGCATTTT.

The chain recombines TRBV19 with TRBJ2-3, with D possibly TRBD1 on 5 matching bases. The germline CDR1 and CDR2 sequences are LNHDA and SQIVND (reference sequence). This CDR3 spans 16 amino acids. Trimming shortened V by 6 bases and J by 0 bases, and 16 bases separated the two germline ends. The DNA of the CDR3 is TGTGCCAGTAGGCGAATAGGGGATACTAGCACAGATACGCAGTATTTT. This sequence encodes CASRRIGDTSTDTQYF. Variable domain in full (rest from reference TRBV19 and TRBJ2-3): DGGITQSPKYLFRKEGQNVTLSCEQNLNHDAMYWYRQDPGQGLRLIYYSQIVNDFQKGDIAEGYSVSREKKESFPLTVTSAQKNPTAFYLCASRRIGDTSTDTQYFGPGTRLTVL.

The genes are TRBV29-1 and TRBJ2-1; 8 bases agree with TRBD2. The V segment lost 2 bases and the J segment 3 bases; nucleotides outside the gene matches: 3. This CDR3 has 14 amino acids. The germline CDR1 and CDR2 sequences are SQVTM and ANQGSEA. The CDR3 is CSVERGGYYNEQFF. DNA for the CDR3: TGCAGCGTTGAACGGGGGGGGTACTACAATGAGCAGTTCTTC.

The V gene is TRBV2, the J gene TRBJ2-1; 7 bases match TRBD2. This CDR3 has 14 residues. After removal of 9 bases from V and 7 bases from J, the junction contained 12 bases not matched to a gene. Germline V gene data show CDR1 as SNHLY and CDR2 as FYNNEI. The CDR3 loop is CASWRGGPDNEQFF. CDR3 nucleotide sequence: TGTGCCAGTTGGAGGGGAGGGCCGGATAATGAGCAGTTCTTC.

J is TRBJ1-5 and V is TRBV28, with D possibly matching TRBD1 (5 bases). V shed 3 bases and J shed 10 bases, with 16 bases lying between them. From germline, CDR1 is MDHEN and CDR2 SYDVKM. The length of the CDR3 is 14 residues. CDR3 in DNA: TGTGCCAGCAGTTTGCAGGCCGCGGGGGGTCCCCAGCATTTT. Its translation: CASSLQAAGGPQHF.

This chain uses TRBV27 with TRBJ1-2, with 7 bases fitting TRBD1. Trimming removed 7 bases from V and 2 bases from J; junction bases left unmatched: 7. The CDR3 length is 14 residues. The germline gives CDR1 MNHEY, CDR2 SMNVEV (reference sequence). CDR3 coding DNA: TGTGCCAGCAAGTCAGGGGGGAGGAACTATGGCTACACCTTC. This sequence encodes CASKSGGRNYGYTF.

The V gene is TRBV18, the J gene TRBJ2-1, with TRBD2 identical over 7 bases. The CDR3 covers 15 residues. Germline values: CDR1 KGHSH, CDR2 LQKENI. After removal of 3 bases from V and 8 bases from J, the junction contained 10 bases not matched to a gene. The CDR3 coding sequence is TGTGCCAGCTCACCGTTTGCGGGAGATTGGGATGAGCAGTTCTTC. As protein: CASSPFAGDWDEQFF.

The gene calls are TRBV30 and TRBJ1-2; D is unresolved. Trimming pared 0 bases from V and 4 bases from J, leaving 9 bases between. Germline CDR1 GTSNPN, CDR2 SVGIG (reference sequence). The CDR3 is made up of 13 amino acids. CDR3 region: CAWSVLVTYGYTF. Here the CDR3 DNA reads TGTGCCTGGAGTGTACTGGTAACCTATGGCTACACCTTC.

J is TRBJ2-2 and V is TRBV5-1; no clear D. This CDR3 region has 14 residues. The V end lost 0 bases, the J end lost 4 bases, and 7 bases lay between the germline ends. In germline, CDR1 is SGHRS, CDR2 YFSETQ. This CDR3 is CASSLAGFTGELFF. The CDR3 region has the DNA TGCGCCAGCAGCTTGGCCGGGTTCACCGGGGAGCTGTTTTTT.

The chain is built from TRBV11-2 and TRBJ1-2, with TRBD1 matching 11 bases. CDR1 SGHAT and CDR2 FQNNGV come from the germline V gene. This CDR3 has 12 residues. V lost 5 bases and J lost 8; bases outside the gene matches: 1. As DNA, the CDR3 is TGTGCCAGCAGCAGGGACAGGGGGGGCTACACCTTC. It is translated as CASSRDRGGYTF.

V usage is TRBV5-1 and J usage is TRBJ2-3, with TRBD2 identical over 7 bases. CDR1 is SGHRS and CDR2 is YFSETQ in the germline V gene. V dropped 3 bases and J dropped 2; count of bases not matched to a gene: 9. CDR3 length: 16 amino acids. CDR3 protein: CASSSLIGRATDTQYF. CDR3 nucleotides: TGCGCCAGCAGCTCCCTCATAGGGAGGGCCACAGATACGCAGTATTTT.

DNA of the CDR3: TGTGCCAGCTCATCGGGACTAGCAGCCAATGAGCAGTTCTTC. It codes for CASSSGLAANEQFF. The rearrangement links TRBV18 to TRBJ2-1; 9 nucleotides agree with TRBD2. V lost 5 bases to trimming and J lost 6 bases; unmatched junction nucleotides: 5. There are 14 residues in the CDR3. CDR1 is KGHSH, CDR2 LQKENI, per germline.

This clone was seen once. Compared with germline, one end of the junction differs, possibly owing to a read error. V is TRBV19 and J is TRBJ1-2; D ambiguous. There are 15 residues in the CDR3. From germline, CDR1 is LNHDA and CDR2 SQIVND (reference sequence). The CDR3 region is CASSITAGLAAPTHF. CDR3 in DNA: TGTGCCAGTAGTATCACGGCCGGACTGGCAGCCCCCACCCACTTC. The variable domain in full, completed from reference TRBV19 and TRBJ1-2, reads DGGITQSPKYLFRKEGQNVTLSCEQNLNHDAMYWYRQDPGQGLRLIYYSQIVNDFQKGDIAEGYSVSREKKESFPLTVTSAQKNPTAFYLCASSITAGLAAPTHFGSGTRLTVV.

The J gene is TRBJ2-5, the V gene TRBV6-5, with D perhaps matching TRBD1 (7 bases). CDR3 length: 15 amino acids. Germline CDR1 reads MNHEY; CDR2 reads SVGAGI. Trimming took 5 bases from V and 4 from J, leaving 17 bases between them. The CDR3 region has the DNA TGTGCCAGCAGTCCCCTGGGGCAGGGGGGAGAGACCCAGTACTTC. It specifies CASSPLGQGGETQYF.

The chain couples TRBV5-1 to TRBJ1-4, with 8 bases fitting TRBD1. This CDR3 has 13 residues. Germline trimming cut 5 bases from V and 3 bases from J; bases unmatched to any gene: 0. Looked up from germline, CDR1 is SGHRS and CDR2 is YFSETQ. The CDR3 DNA sequence: TGCGCCAGCAGACAGGGGGCTAATGAAAAACTGTTTTTT. Residues: CASRQGANEKLFF.

The chain has TRBV28 and TRBJ2-7; 12 positions match TRBD2. CDR1 and CDR2 from the germline V gene are MDHEN and SYDVKM. CDR3 length equals 19 residues. Unmatched junction bases numbered 12, after V lost 3 bases and J lost 0 bases. Here the CDR3 DNA reads TGTGCCAGCAGTTTTGAGGAAGGGACTAGCGGGTCAAACTCCTACGAGCAGTACTTC. The encoded protein is CASSFEEGTSGSNSYEQYF. Supplemented by reference TRBV28 and TRBJ2-7, the full variable domain reads DVKVTQSSRYLVKRTGEKVFLECVQDMDHENMFWYRQDPGLGLRLIYFSYDVKMKEKGDIPEGYSVSREKKERFSLILESASTNQTSMYLCASSFEEGTSGSNSYEQYFGPGTRLTVT.

This sequence joins TRBV18 and TRBJ2-1; tentative D call: TRBD2 (5 bases). Looked up from germline, CDR1 is KGHSH and CDR2 is LQKENI. The V gene lost 6 bases and the J gene lost 2 bases, with 8 bases spanning the gap. This CDR3 is 13 amino acids long. The CDR3 here is CASSPTTYNEQFF. CDR3 coding DNA: TGTGCCAGCTCGCCGACTACCTACAATGAGCAGTTCTTC.

This clone was recorded once. V usage is TRBV6-1 and J usage is TRBJ2-2, with 8 bases identical to TRBD2. The length of the CDR3 is 14 residues. The trim removed 6 bases at V and 6 bases at J, leaving 6 bases unmatched. Germline V gives CDR1 MNHNS, CDR2 SASEGT. The CDR3, as DNA: TGTGCCAGCAGCCGAGCGGGGGAAGCCGGGGAGCTGTTTTTT. As protein: CASSRAGEAGELFF.

The CDR3 region has the DNA TGTGCCAGCAGCTTGGTGTCAGCGGTGCCCCTAGCCAAAAACATTCAGTACTTC. Its translation is CASSLVSAVPLAKNIQYF. The V and J genes are TRBV5-6 and TRBJ2-4, with D perhaps TRBD2 (5 bases). CDR1 is SGHDT and CDR2 is YYEEEE in the germline V gene. The CDR3 is 18 residues long. V gave up 0 bases and J gave up 0 bases, with 16 bases separating them.

J is TRBJ1-5 and V is TRBV29-1, with TRBD1 matching 7 bases. V was pared by 6 bases and J by 5 bases, with 7 bases of the junction left unmatched. Germline V CDR1 and CDR2: SQVTM, ANQGSEA. This CDR3 comprises 13 residues. CDR3 coding DNA: TGCAGCGTGAGGGACAGCCTCTATCAGCCCCAGCATTTT. Amino acid sequence: CSVRDSLYQPQHF.

This clone was seen only once. The rearrangement links TRBV27 to TRBJ2-3; D ambiguous. CDR1 and CDR2 (germline): MNHEY, SMNVEV (reference sequence). The CDR3 spans 15 residues. Between the trimmed V and J ends, which lost 5 bases and 0 bases, there was a span of 12 bases. The CDR3 DNA follows: TGTGCCAGCAGTGTGCTAGGATCTAGCACAGATACGCAGTATTTT. Translation: CASSVLGSSTDTQYF.

There are a few counts of this clone. V gene TRBV6-1 combines with J gene TRBJ2-3; maybe TRBD2 (5 bases). Germline V gene data show CDR1 as MNHNS and CDR2 as SASEGT. Trimming cost V 11 bases and J 3 bases, with 9 bases left between them. This CDR3 comprises 11 residues. The CDR3 here is CAVEGTDTQYF. CDR3 coding DNA: TGTGCCGTCGAGGGAACAGATACGCAGTATTTT.

The chain is built from TRBV5-1 and TRBJ1-2; 7 positions agree with TRBD1. There are 13 residues in the CDR3. Per the germline V gene, CDR1 is SGHRS and CDR2 is YFSETQ. Trimming at V came to 5 bases and at J to 7 bases, leaving 8 bases not matched to a gene. DNA for the CDR3: TGCGCCAGCAGTCTTGGGACAGCTCTTGGCTACACCTTC. This codes for CASSLGTALGYTF.

V is TRBV15 and J is TRBJ1-6; 11 bases are shared with TRBD1. From germline, CDR1 is LNHNV and CDR2 YYDKDF (reference sequence). V trimming: 1 base; J trimming: 9 bases; junction bases outside the gene matches: 5. The CDR3 consists of 16 residues. The DNA for the CDR3 is TGTGCCACCAGCAGAGTTCCCGGGACAGGGGGTTCACCCCTCCACTTT. This codes for CATSRVPGTGGSPLHF.

This rearrangement joins TRBV28 to TRBJ2-5; 9 nucleotides align to TRBD2. V gave up 1 base and J gave up 0 bases; unmatched junction bases: 6. CDR3 size: 17 residues. Germline V lookup: CDR1 MDHEN, CDR2 SYDVKM. CDR3 sequence: CASSLSLAGDYQETQYF. CDR3 coding DNA: TGTGCCAGCAGTTTATCGTTAGCGGGGGACTACCAAGAGACCCAGTACTTC.

The V gene is TRBV6-5, the J gene TRBJ1-2; D ambiguous. The CDR3 runs to 14 residues. Germline CDR1 is MNHEY and CDR2 is SVGAGI. Deletions cut 2 bases from V and 0 bases from J, with 7 bases between. This CDR3 reads CASSYTGANYGYTF. As DNA, the CDR3 is TGTGCCAGCAGTTACACCGGGGCTAACTATGGCTACACCTTC.

This chain links TRBV7-3 with TRBJ2-2; D remains unclear. The CDR3 loop spans 15 amino acids. CDR1 and CDR2 from the germline V gene are SGHTA and FQGTGA. Trimming cost V 2 bases and J 8 bases, with 15 bases left between them. CDR3 coding DNA: TGTGCCAGCAGCTTATCGTCCGGTCCCCGAGGGGAGCTGTTTTTT. Translating gives CASSLSSGPRGELFF.

The gene calls are TRBV5-1 and TRBJ1-1; D uncertain. The CDR3 is 15 amino acids. V lost 4 bases, J lost 0 bases, and 13 bases lay in between. The germline gives CDR1 SGHRS, CDR2 YFSETQ. CDR3: CASSLAGWMNTEAFF. The CDR3 DNA is TGCGCCAGCAGCCTGGCCGGGTGGATGAACACTGAAGCTTTCTTT.

CDR3 bases: TGTGCCAGCAGCGGGACAGGGAGAGAGACCCAGTACTTC. Translated, it gives CASSGTGRETQYF. The chain recombines TRBV7-3 with TRBJ2-5, with 9 bases that match TRBD1. CDR1 and CDR2 (germline): SGHTA, FQGTGA. J was trimmed by 4 bases and V by 5 bases; bases with no gene match: 2. The CDR3 sequence is 13 residues long.

In its sample, this clone was seen a few times. This chain uses TRBV6-5 with TRBJ1-5, with a possible D match to TRBD1 (6 bases). The V gene lost 6 bases and the J gene lost 2 bases, with 8 bases spanning the gap. Germline V CDR1 and CDR2: MNHEY, SVGAGI. This CDR3 comprises 13 residues. In DNA, the CDR3 is TGTGCCAGCAGCCGACAGGGCAATCAGCCCCAGCATTTT. It is translated as CASSRQGNQPQHF.

The gene calls are TRBV28 and TRBJ2-7; TRBD2 aligns across 13 bases. CDR1 is MDHEN, CDR2 SYDVKM, per germline. V was clipped by 6 bases and J by 4 bases; unmatched bases: 3. CDR3 length: 14 amino acids. CDR3 amino acids: CASRRTSGSYEQYF. The CDR3 DNA follows: TGTGCCAGCAGAAGGACTAGCGGGAGTTACGAGCAGTACTTC.